The rows below give T cell receptor beta chains drawn from one sample of a study of T cell changes during pregnancy in multiple sclerosis. Libraries were prepared by immunoSEQ multiplex PCR; TCRdb keeps only in-frame clonotypes and omits some of them. The sample lists about 80,000 clones, 90% to 95% occurring once. Sequencing was performed on peripheral blood, taken before pregnancy. The receptors stem from a female donor with multiple sclerosis, enrolled in a pregnancy study. The CDR3 runs from the conserved cysteine through the conserved F or W. The D gene is left open where the match is weak. Size values are once, few and many counts, or a class for expanded clones, and some rows have none.

d_call	v_call	clone_size	j_call	cdr3_aa	cdr3_nt
NA	TRBV7-6	few	TRBJ1-6	CASRRTPGGDDNSPLHF	TGTGCCAGCAGACGAACGCCTGGAGGAGATGATAATTCACCCCTCCACTTT
TRBD2	TRBV2	NA	TRBJ2-5	CASSVFIAGGETQYF	TGTGCCAGCAGTGTATTCATAGCGGGGGGGGAGACCCAGTACTTC
NA	TRBV27	NA	TRBJ1-1	CASRPRGSREAFF	TGTGCCAGCAGACCCCGAGGTAGTCGTGAAGCTTTCTTT
NA	TRBV10-1	NA	TRBJ1-1	CALTDTWTSAEAFF	TGCGCCCTGACCGACACCTGGACTAGCGCTGAAGCTTTCTTT
TRBD1	TRBV5-4	NA	TRBJ1-1	CASSFPPGTGGTNTEAFF	TGTGCCAGCAGCTTTCCTCCCGGGACAGGGGGCACGAACACTGAAGCTTTCTTT
TRBD1	TRBV5-6	NA	TRBJ2-7	CASSWGTGGHEQYF	TGTGCCAGCAGCTGGGGGACAGGGGGGCACGAGCAGTACTTC
NA	TRBV5-6	NA	TRBJ2-7	CASSLGQTPTSYEQYF	TGTGCCAGCAGCTTGGGACAGACCCCTACCTCCTACGAGCAGTACTTC
NA	TRBV25-1	NA	TRBJ1-4	CASGLRGRPNEKLFF	TGTGCCAGCGGTTTACGGGGTCGCCCTAATGAAAAACTGTTTTTT
NA	TRBV4-2	NA	TRBJ2-7	CASSQEGQNSYEQYF	TGTGCCAGCAGCCAAGAGGGGCAGAACTCCTACGAGCAGTACTTC
NA	TRBV7-2	NA	TRBJ1-2	CASSLDRTFPGYTF	TGTGCCAGCAGCTTAGATCGAACATTTCCTGGCTACACCTTC
TRBD2	TRBV13	NA	TRBJ2-3	CASSLEVGGTTDTQYF	TGTGCCAGCAGCTTAGAGGTGGGGGGGACCACAGATACGCAGTATTTT
NA	TRBV11-3	NA	TRBJ2-5	CASSRGIGETQYF	TGTGCCAGCAGCCGGGGGATTGGGGAGACCCAGTACTTC
TRBD1	TRBV9	NA	TRBJ2-1	CASSAGQGSHEQFF	TGTGCCAGCTCTGCGGGACAGGGGAGCCATGAGCAGTTCTTC
TRBD1	TRBV19	NA	TRBJ1-5	CASSPSTGGGNQPQHF	TGTGCCAGTAGTCCATCGACAGGGGGCGGCAATCAGCCCCAGCATTTT
NA	TRBV5-4	NA	TRBJ2-5	CASSSAETQYF	TGTGCCAGCAGCTCCGCGGAGACCCAGTACTTC
NA	TRBV30	NA	TRBJ2-7	CAWRPTGIVYEQYF	TGTGCCTGGAGACCTACAGGGATCGTCTACGAGCAGTACTTC
TRBD1	TRBV6-5	NA	TRBJ1-1	CASRRTGGIPEAFF	TGTGCCAGCAGAAGGACAGGGGGCATCCCTGAAGCTTTCTTT
TRBD1	TRBV28	NA	TRBJ2-1	CASRSTGGGEQFF	TGTGCCAGCAGAAGTACAGGGGGTGGTGAGCAGTTCTTC
NA	TRBV19	few	TRBJ1-1	CASSIVAGPEAFF	TGTGCCAGTAGTATTGTGGCAGGGCCTGAAGCTTTCTTT
NA	TRBV29-1	NA	TRBJ2-2	CSVQEGGTGELFF	TGCAGCGTCCAAGAGGGCGGTACCGGGGAGCTGTTTTTT
NA	TRBV5-6	NA	TRBJ1-6	CASSAGLDAALHF	TGTGCCAGCAGCGCCGGACTGGACGCAGCCCTCCACTTT
NA	TRBV2	NA	TRBJ1-5	CASSGSTGNQPQHF	TGTGCCAGCAGTGGCTCTACAGGGAATCAGCCCCAGCATTTT
NA	TRBV5-1	NA	TRBJ1-5	CASSFSGNGQQPQHF	TGCGCCAGCAGCTTCTCAGGGAACGGCCAGCAGCCCCAGCATTTT
TRBD1	TRBV4-1	NA	TRBJ2-7	CASSVRDSPDEQYF	TGCGCCAGCAGCGTCCGGGACAGTCCAGACGAGCAGTACTTC
TRBD2	TRBV9	NA	TRBJ2-3	CASSVGTSQADTQYF	TGTGCCAGCAGCGTAGGGACTAGTCAGGCAGATACGCAGTATTTT
NA	TRBV25-1	NA	TRBJ1-2	CASSERAGSNYGYTF	TGTGCCAGCAGTGAAAGGGCAGGGTCTAACTATGGCTACACCTTC
NA	TRBV27	NA	TRBJ1-1	CASSPLGQLEAFF	TGTGCCAGCAGTCCCCTCGGACAGCTTGAAGCTTTCTTT
NA	TRBV7-2	NA	TRBJ2-3	CASSPAPTSTDTQYF	TGTGCCAGCAGCCCAGCTCCGACTAGCACAGATACGCAGTATTTT
TRBD2	TRBV2	NA	TRBJ2-7	CASLTRTSGGARYF	TGTGCCAGCCTCACCCGGACTAGCGGGGGGGCACGGTACTTC
NA	TRBV7-2	NA	TRBJ1-3	CASRQSSGNTIYF	TGTGCCAGCCGACAGAGCTCTGGAAACACCATATATTTT
TRBD1	TRBV18	NA	TRBJ2-7	CASSPNRGVSSYEQYF	TGTGCCAGCTCACCGAACAGGGGGGTGAGCTCCTACGAGCAGTACTTC
NA	TRBV5-1	NA	TRBJ2-7	CASSSPYYEQYF	TGCGCCAGCAGCTCCCCCTACTACGAGCAGTACTTC
NA	TRBV9	NA	TRBJ2-2	CASSVVQGTGELFF	TGTGCCAGCAGCGTAGTACAGGGCACCGGGGAGCTGTTTTTT
TRBD2	TRBV9	NA	TRBJ2-5	CASSVAPAGQETQYF	TGTGCCAGCAGCGTAGCTCCAGCGGGGCAAGAGACCCAGTACTTC
NA	TRBV7-8	NA	TRBJ1-1	CASSFSEGVGVVNTEAFF	TGTGCCAGCAGTTTTTCCGAGGGGGTTGGCGTGGTGAACACTGAAGCTTTCTTT
NA	TRBV7-9	once	TRBJ1-1	CASRPRPLAGSQGGTEAFF	TGTGCCAGCAGACCACGACCTTTGGCGGGTTCGCAGGGAGGAACTGAAGCTTTCTTT
NA	TRBV6-6	NA	TRBJ2-3	CASYKGQLRSRDTQYF	TGTGCCAGCTACAAGGGACAACTGAGATCCAGAGATACGCAGTATTTT
NA	TRBV7-6	NA	TRBJ2-2	CASGLALALTGELFF	TGTGCCAGCGGACTTGCACTAGCTCTAACCGGGGAGCTGTTTTTT
TRBD1	TRBV7-2	NA	TRBJ1-2	CASSGVGQGYGYTF	TGTGCCAGCAGCGGGGTCGGACAGGGCTATGGCTACACCTTC
NA	TRBV1	NA	TRBJ1-1	CTSSQEGDRENAEAFF	TGCACCAGCAGCCAAGAAGGGGACAGGGAAAACGCTGAAGCTTTCTTT
NA	TRBV7-9	NA	TRBJ1-2	CASGPRGVNYGYTF	TGTGCCAGCGGCCCTCGCGGGGTCAACTATGGCTACACCTTC